Presented here are 29 T cell receptor beta chains from one specimen sequenced in a study of T cell responses to AZD1222 COVID-19 vaccine. TCRdb keeps only in-frame clones here, not all; method: immunoSEQ multiplex PCR. This table has tens of thousands of clones, about nine tenths appearing once. The material was peripheral blood, obtained 28 days after the second AZD1222 dose. These receptors all come from an adult who received the AZD1222 COVID-19 vaccine.

This clone was detected once. Other DNA sequences within the sample encode an identical CDR3. This chain uses TRBV19 with TRBJ1-6, with TRBD1 matching over 9 bases. V gave up 6 bases and J gave up 9 bases; unmatched junction bases: 9. This CDR3 spans 15 amino acids. From germline, CDR1 is LNHDA and CDR2 SQIVND (reference sequence). The chain's CDR3 is CASSTSDRGGSPLHF. The CDR3 DNA reads TGTGCCAGTAGCACCTCGGACAGGGGCGGTTCACCCCTCCACTTT.

The chain uses TRBV7-2 and TRBJ2-5; D gene ambiguous. This CDR3 is built from 13 residues. Between the trimmed V and J ends, which lost 5 bases and 7 bases, there was a span of 14 bases. The V gene's germline CDR1 is SGHTA and CDR2 FQGNSA. The CDR3 here is CASSTALGLTQYF. The CDR3 DNA reads as TGTGCCAGCAGCACCGCCCTGGGTCTGACCCAGTACTTC.

This clone has just a few counts. The chain links TRBV7-2 to TRBJ2-7; 8 bases are a match to TRBD1. Germline values: CDR1 SGHTA, CDR2 FQGNSA. V shed 3 bases and J 7 bases; nucleotides not matched to a gene: 14. This CDR3 has 16 amino acids. The CDR3 reads CASSFDIGQGIGEQYF. In nucleotides, the CDR3 is TGTGCCAGCAGCTTTGACATCGGACAGGGAATCGGGGAGCAGTACTTC.

The chain recombines TRBV5-6 with TRBJ2-2; D is uncertain. Looked up from germline, CDR1 is SGHDT and CDR2 is YYEEEE. Between the trimmed V and J ends, which lost 0 bases and 0 bases, there was a span of 3 bases. This CDR3 comprises 14 residues. The CDR3 DNA reads TGTGCCAGCAGCTTGGACCCGAACACCGGGGAGCTGTTTTTT. This sequence encodes CASSLDPNTGELFF.

The chain recombines TRBV6-5 with TRBJ1-1; D remains ambiguous. The CDR3 has 14 residues. V was shortened by 8 bases and J by 2 bases, with 15 bases between the two germline ends. Germline V gene data show CDR1 as MNHEY and CDR2 as SVGAGI. The CDR3 region is CASFPKGPNTEAFF. In nucleotides, the CDR3 is TGTGCCAGCTTCCCCAAAGGGCCCAACACTGAAGCTTTCTTT.

V and J are TRBV2 and TRBJ2-7; no firm D call. Trimming removed 5 bases from V and 2 bases from J, with 4 bases in between. The CDR3 runs 11 residues. Germline V gene data show CDR1 as SNHLY and CDR2 as FYNNEI. For the CDR3, the DNA is TGTGCCAGCAGTTTTACCTACGAGCAGTACTTC. Its protein product is CASSFTYEQYF.

This chain joins TRBV3-1 (or the pseudogene TRBV3-2) and TRBJ2-7; weak D call: TRBD1 (6 bases). Looked up from germline, CDR1 is LGHDT and CDR2 is YNNKEL (reference sequence). The V end was cut by 4 bases, the J end by 3 bases, with 16 bases between. The CDR3 is 15 residues long. CDR3 coding DNA: TGTGCCAGCAGCCGCACTCAAGGACAGTACTACGAGCAGTACTTC. As protein: CASSRTQGQYYEQYF.

The CDR3 is CASSLALVTRGQAFF. CDR3 coding DNA: TGTGCCAGCAGCTTAGCGTTGGTAACCCGGGGCCAAGCTTTCTTT. The chain combines TRBV7-8 with TRBJ1-1; maybe TRBD1 (5 bases). This CDR3 spans 15 amino acids. Germline CDR1 and CDR2: SGHVS and FQNEAQ. V was cut by 0 bases and J by 9 bases, with 17 bases left in between.

The chain employs TRBV6-5 and TRBJ2-7; 11 nucleotides align to TRBD2. The CDR3 length is 15 residues. After removal of 5 bases from V and 6 bases from J, the junction contained 9 bases not matched to a gene. In germline, CDR1 is MNHEY, CDR2 SVGAGI. CDR3 nucleotides: TGTGCCAGCAGTCTAGGGACTAGCGGTGCCTTCGAGCAGTACTTC. This encodes CASSLGTSGAFEQYF.

The chain joins TRBV9 to TRBJ2-2; 8 nucleotides line up with TRBD1. Germline V gives CDR1 SGDLS, CDR2 YYNGEE. With V trimmed by 3 bases and J by 0 bases, 4 bases remained unmatched. The CDR3 extends over 16 amino acids. CDR3 sequence reads: CASSAKGQANTGELFF. The CDR3 coding sequence is TGTGCCAGCAGCGCCAAGGGACAGGCGAACACCGGGGAGCTGTTTTTT.

DNA for the CDR3: TGTGCCAGCAGCGTAGGTTCTAGCGGCAATACGCAGTATTTT. Translating it yields CASSVGSSGNTQYF. This chain joins TRBV9 and TRBJ2-3; 7 bases map to TRBD2. V dropped 0 bases and J dropped 7; count of bases not matched to a gene: 5. Germline assignment: CDR1 SGDLS and CDR2 YYNGEE. This CDR3 spans 14 amino acids.

The count of this clone is one. The chain links TRBV5-5 to TRBJ1-1; D uncertain. The V gene's germline CDR1 is SGHKS and CDR2 YYEKEE (reference sequence). V gave up 3 bases and J gave up 2 bases, with 11 bases separating them. The CDR3 spans 14 residues. This CDR3 is CASSYLTGNTEAFF. The DNA of the CDR3 is TGTGCCAGCAGCTACCTTACCGGTAACACTGAAGCTTTCTTT.

V usage is TRBV14 and J usage is TRBJ2-3; 12 bases are a match to TRBD1. The J segment lost 6 bases and the V segment lost 5 bases, leaving 6 bases of the junction unmatched. The CDR3 loop spans 15 amino acids. Germline V gene sequence: CDR1 SGHDN, CDR2 FVKESK. The CDR3, as DNA: TGTGCCAGCAGCTTGGGACAGGGGGCCAGGGATACGCAGTATTTT. Amino acid sequence: CASSLGQGARDTQYF. The full variable domain, with the rest looked up from reference TRBV14 and TRBJ2-3, is EAGVTQFPSHSVIEKGQTVTLRCDPISGHDNLYWYRRVMGKEIKFLLHFVKESKQDESGMPNNRFLAERTGGTYSTLKVQPAELEDSGVYFCASSLGQGARDTQYFGPGTRLTVL.

The J gene is TRBJ1-2, the V gene TRBV28; unclear D gene. The CDR3 loop spans 12 amino acids. Trimming left V 4 bases short and J 2 bases short, with 5 bases between. Germline V CDR1 and CDR2: MDHEN, SYDVKM. The CDR3 protein is CASSSPNYGYTF. The CDR3 DNA reads TGTGCCAGCAGTTCCCCCAACTATGGCTACACCTTC.

As concerns this clone: The same CDR3 also results from other DNA sequences found in this sample. The CDR3 here is CASSLGTEAFF. CDR3 in DNA: TGTGCCAGCAGTTTAGGCACTGAAGCTTTCTTT. The J gene is TRBJ1-1, the V gene TRBV12-3 or TRBV12-4; D is uncertain. Trimming removed 1 base at V and 4 bases at J, with 1 base between. The CDR3 is 11 amino acids.

The count of this clone is one. CDR3 sequence: CASSLGPARGAQETQYF. DNA of the CDR3: TGTGCCAGCAGCTTAGGGCCGGCGCGGGGGGCCCAAGAGACCCAGTACTTC. The chain joins TRBV11-2 to TRBJ2-5, with 8 bases matching TRBD2. The CDR3 is made up of 17 amino acids. Trimming took 1 base from V and 1 from J; bases not matched to a gene: 8. Germline V gives CDR1 SGHAT, CDR2 FQNNGV.

This clone has a single count. V is TRBV19 and J is TRBJ1-1; D not certain. The V end was cut by 3 bases, the J end by 1 base, with 9 bases between. CDR1 LNHDA and CDR2 SQIVND come from the germline V gene (reference sequence). The CDR3 loop spans 14 amino acids. In DNA form, the CDR3 reads TGTGCCAGTAGTATGGGGAACACGAACACTGAAGCTTTCTTT. Translated, it gives CASSMGNTNTEAFF.

The chain has TRBV12-3 or TRBV12-4 and TRBJ2-7, with D possibly being TRBD2 (5 bases). V lost 3 bases to trimming and J lost 2 bases, with 8 bases between them. The CDR3 is 13 amino acids. The CDR3 here is CASSFSGAYEQYF. The CDR3 bases are TGTGCCAGCAGTTTCTCCGGGGCCTACGAGCAGTACTTC.

This clone has only one observation. CDR3 region: CASSQGQGNSGNTIYF. As DNA, the CDR3 is TGTGCCAGCTCACAGGGACAGGGGAACTCTGGAAACACCATATATTTT. The V gene is TRBV18, the J gene TRBJ1-3; TRBD1 agrees at 10 bases. The CDR3 extends over 16 amino acids. From germline, CDR1 is KGHSH and CDR2 LQKENI. V shed 4 bases and J 0 bases; nucleotides not matched to a gene: 3.

The chain uses TRBV21-1 and TRBJ1-6; TRBD1 was called by the table and not checked on the DNA. TRBV21-1 is recorded as a pseudogene. This CDR3 has 16 amino acids. CDR3 protein: CASSTLDRGNNSPLHF. Written as DNA, the CDR3 is TGTGCCAGCAGCACCCTCGACAGGGGGAATAATTCACCCCTCCACTTT.

The genes are TRBV7-9 and TRBJ1-6, with 8 bases lining up with TRBD1. CDR1 and CDR2 from the germline V gene are SEHNR and FQNEAQ (reference sequence). V was pared by 5 bases and J by 6 bases, with 9 bases of the junction left unmatched. This CDR3 comprises 16 residues. CDR3 amino acids: CASSAGQGRINSPLHF. CDR3 nucleotide sequence: TGTGCCAGCAGCGCCGGACAGGGTCGCATTAATTCACCCCTCCACTTT.

The chain recombines TRBV18 with TRBJ1-3; D is ambiguous. This CDR3 contains 15 residues. The germline V and J ends were trimmed by 6 bases and 0 bases, with 12 bases remaining between them. Germline V gene sequence: CDR1 KGHSH, CDR2 LQKENI. Here the CDR3 reads CASSYFLSSGNTIYF. DNA of the CDR3: TGTGCCAGCTCTTACTTCCTGAGCTCTGGAAACACCATATATTTT.

The sample holds one count of this clone. The chain links TRBV7-9 to TRBJ1-1, with 7 bases lining up with TRBD1. The CDR3 loop spans 17 amino acids. Germline lookup yields CDR1 SEHNR and CDR2 FQNEAQ (reference sequence). Trimming took 5 bases from V and 1 from J; bases not matched to a gene: 13. For the CDR3, the DNA is TGTGCCAGCAGCGGAGGTCCGGTGGGACAGCAGAACACTGAAGCTTTCTTT. Translating gives CASSGGPVGQQNTEAFF.

The rearrangement joins TRBV5-1 to TRBJ1-1, with D possibly matching TRBD1 (6 bases). CDR1 and CDR2 (germline): SGHRS, YFSETQ. This CDR3 is built from 13 residues. The V end lost 0 bases, the J end lost 5 bases, and 8 bases lay between the germline ends. Here the CDR3 reads CASSLDTGTEAFF. CDR3 coding DNA: TGCGCCAGCAGCTTGGACACAGGGACTGAAGCTTTCTTT.

The chain links TRBV18 to TRBJ2-5; D ambiguous. The CDR3 sequence is 13 residues long. The V end lost 2 bases, the J end lost 1 base, and 5 bases lay between the germline ends. Germline V gene sequence: CDR1 KGHSH, CDR2 LQKENI. CDR3 DNA: TGTGCCAGCTCACCAATCGGCCAAGAGACCCAGTACTTC. Amino acid sequence: CASSPIGQETQYF.

V usage is TRBV5-4 and J usage is TRBJ1-2; D uncertain. Germline assignment: CDR1 SGHNT and CDR2 YYREEE (reference sequence). This CDR3 has 14 residues. Deletions cut 5 bases from V and 4 bases from J, with 15 bases between. The CDR3: CASSIRFTSYGYTF. CDR3 sequence (DNA): TGTGCCAGCAGTATCCGGTTTACTTCCTATGGCTACACCTTC.

This rearrangement joins TRBV7-8 to TRBJ2-5; possible D gene TRBD1, 7 bases. This CDR3 has 15 amino acids. Looked up from germline, CDR1 is SGHVS and CDR2 is FQNEAQ. Trimming took off 5 bases at V and 4 bases at J, with 17 bases between the two ends. CDR3 bases: TGTGCCAGCAGCGTCCGGACAGGCGGGGCAGAGACCCAGTACTTC. Translation gives CASSVRTGGAETQYF.

V is TRBV28 and J is TRBJ1-3; TRBD1 might be the D (5 bases). Trimming stripped 6 bases from V and 3 bases from J, with 18 bases between. The CDR3 totals 16 residues. Germline values: CDR1 MDHEN, CDR2 SYDVKM. CDR3 in amino acids: CASSRADRNNGNTIYF. The CDR3 DNA reads as TGTGCCAGCAGCCGAGCTGACAGAAATAATGGAAACACCATATATTTT.

The gene calls are TRBV19 and TRBJ2-1; TRBD1 aligns across 11 bases. This CDR3 is built from 15 residues. Germline assignment: CDR1 LNHDA and CDR2 SQIVND (reference sequence). V lost 5 bases to trimming and J lost 2 bases; unmatched junction nucleotides: 2. CDR3 DNA sequence: TGTGCCAGTAGTCAGGGACAGGGGGCCTACAATGAGCAGTTCTTC. Translation gives CASSQGQGAYNEQFF.